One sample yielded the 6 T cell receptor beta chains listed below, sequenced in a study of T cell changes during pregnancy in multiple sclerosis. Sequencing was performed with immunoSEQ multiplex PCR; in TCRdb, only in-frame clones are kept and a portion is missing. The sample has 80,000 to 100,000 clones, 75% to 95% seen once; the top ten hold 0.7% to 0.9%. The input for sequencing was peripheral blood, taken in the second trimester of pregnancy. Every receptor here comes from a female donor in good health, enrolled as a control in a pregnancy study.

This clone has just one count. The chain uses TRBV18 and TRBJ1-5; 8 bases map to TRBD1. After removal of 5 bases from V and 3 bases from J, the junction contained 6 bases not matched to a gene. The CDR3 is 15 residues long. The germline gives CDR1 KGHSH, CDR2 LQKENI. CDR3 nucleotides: TGTGCCAGCTCATACCAGACAGGGGTCAATCAGCCCCAGCATTTT. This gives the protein CASSYQTGVNQPQHF.

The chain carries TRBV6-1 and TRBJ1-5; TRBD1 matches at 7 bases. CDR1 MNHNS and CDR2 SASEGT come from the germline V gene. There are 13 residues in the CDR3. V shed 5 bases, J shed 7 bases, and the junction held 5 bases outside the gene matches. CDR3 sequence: CASSYTGVQPQHF. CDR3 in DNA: TGTGCCAGCAGTTATACAGGGGTACAGCCCCAGCATTTT.

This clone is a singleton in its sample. This CDR3 reads CASSLAGGSTGELFF. CDR3 nucleotides: TGTGCCAGCAGCTTAGCGGGAGGGAGCACCGGGGAGCTGTTTTTT. The V call is TRBV7-2, the J call TRBJ2-2; 7 bases map to TRBD2. The V gene's germline CDR1 is SGHTA and CDR2 FQGNSA. There are 15 residues in the CDR3. J lost 4 bases, V lost 0 bases, and 2 bases had no gene match.

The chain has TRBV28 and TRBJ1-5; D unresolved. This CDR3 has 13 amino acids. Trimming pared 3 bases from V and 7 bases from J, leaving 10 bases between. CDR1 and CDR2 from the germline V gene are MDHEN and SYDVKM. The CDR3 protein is CASSFSGNQPQHF. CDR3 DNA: TGTGCCAGCAGTTTTTCGGGGAACCAGCCCCAGCATTTT.

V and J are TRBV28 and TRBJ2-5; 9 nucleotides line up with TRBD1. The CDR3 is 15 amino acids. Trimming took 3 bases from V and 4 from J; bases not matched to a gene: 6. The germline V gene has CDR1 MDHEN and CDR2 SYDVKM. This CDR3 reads CASSFAGQGRETQYF. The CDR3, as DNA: TGTGCCAGCAGTTTTGCGGGACAGGGTCGAGAGACCCAGTACTTC.

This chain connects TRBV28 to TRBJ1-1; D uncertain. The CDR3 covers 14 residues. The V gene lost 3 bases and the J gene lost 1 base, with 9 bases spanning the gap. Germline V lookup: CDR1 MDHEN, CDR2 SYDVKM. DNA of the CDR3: TGTGCCAGCAGTTTGCGGCAGAAGAACACTGAAGCTTTCTTT. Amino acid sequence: CASSLRQKNTEAFF.